The clone carrying this TCR beta chain was seen ten or more times. Researchers amplified the TCR beta CDR3 regions from RNA transcripts. The study used the HTBI primer set for a first-round RT-PCR of the TCR CDR3. TCRdb used MiXCR to reprocess the multiplex PCR reads, holding one entry per CDR3 protein. Here the sample spans around 500,000 distinct CDR3 sequences, around 15% being singletons. The entry originates in a study of T cells in Graves' hyperthyroidism and ophthalmopathy. The length of the CDR3 is 14 residues. V was clipped by 5 bases and J by 2 bases; unmatched bases: 1. The sequencing input was blood. The chain combines TRBV12-3 or TRBV12-4 with TRBJ2-1, with TRBD2 matching 9 bases. The TCR comes from a woman younger than 35 with Graves' hyperthyroidism. The CDR3 sequence: CASSSGGPYNEQFF. CDR3 bases: TGTGCCAGCAGTAGCGGGGGGCCCTACAATGAGCAGTTCTTC.